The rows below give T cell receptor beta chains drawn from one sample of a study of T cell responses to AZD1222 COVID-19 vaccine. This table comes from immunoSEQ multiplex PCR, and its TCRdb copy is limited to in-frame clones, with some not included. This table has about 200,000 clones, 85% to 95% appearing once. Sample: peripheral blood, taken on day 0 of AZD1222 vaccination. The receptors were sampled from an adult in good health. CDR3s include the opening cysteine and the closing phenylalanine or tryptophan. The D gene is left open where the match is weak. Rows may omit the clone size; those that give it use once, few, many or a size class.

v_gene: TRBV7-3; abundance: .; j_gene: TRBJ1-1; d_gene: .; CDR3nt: TGTGCCAGCAGTTCTTCTTTGAACACTGAAGCTTTCTTT; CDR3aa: CASSSSLNTEAFF
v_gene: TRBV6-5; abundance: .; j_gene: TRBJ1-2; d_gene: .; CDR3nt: TGTGCCAGCAGGAAAGACCAGGGATACTATGGCTACACCTTC; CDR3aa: CASRKDQGYYGYTF
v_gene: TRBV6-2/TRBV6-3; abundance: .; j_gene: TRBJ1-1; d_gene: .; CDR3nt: TGTGCCAGCAGTTATGACCGATACACTGAAGCTTTCTTT; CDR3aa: CASSYDRYTEAFF
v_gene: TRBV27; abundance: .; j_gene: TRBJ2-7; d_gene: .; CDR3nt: TGTGCCAGCAGTTTACAGACGAGCTCCTACGAGCAGTACTTC; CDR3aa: CASSLQTSSYEQYF
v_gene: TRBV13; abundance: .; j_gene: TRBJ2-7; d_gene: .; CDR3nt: TGTGCCAGCAGCTCGACTAGAATGTACTCCTCCTACGAGCAGTACTTC; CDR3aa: CASSSTRMYSSYEQYF
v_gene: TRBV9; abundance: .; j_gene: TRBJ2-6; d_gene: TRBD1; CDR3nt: TGTGCCAGCAGCTTAGGACAGGGCGCATCTGGGGCCAACGTCCTGACTTTC; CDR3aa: CASSLGQGASGANVLTF
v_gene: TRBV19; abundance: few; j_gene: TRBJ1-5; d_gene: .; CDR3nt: TGTGCCAGTAGTATAGATTGGGGTGATCAGCCCCAGCATTTT; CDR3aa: CASSIDWGDQPQHF
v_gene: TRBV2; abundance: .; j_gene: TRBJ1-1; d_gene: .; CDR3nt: TGTGCCAGCTTTTGGGGGAGGGAGACTGAAGCTTTCTTT; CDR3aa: CASFWGRETEAFF
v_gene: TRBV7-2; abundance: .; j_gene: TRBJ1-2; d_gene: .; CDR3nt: TGTGCCAGCAGCTTAGGGCAGCGATATGGCTACACCTTC; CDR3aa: CASSLGQRYGYTF
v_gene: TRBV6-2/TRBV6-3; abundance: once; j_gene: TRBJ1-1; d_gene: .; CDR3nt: TGTGCCAGCAGTTACTTGGGGGACACTGAAGCTTTCTTT; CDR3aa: CASSYLGDTEAFF
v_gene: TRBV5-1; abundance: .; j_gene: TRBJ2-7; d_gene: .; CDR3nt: TGCGCCAGCAGCTTGGACAGATCCTACGAGCAGTACTTC; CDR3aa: CASSLDRSYEQYF
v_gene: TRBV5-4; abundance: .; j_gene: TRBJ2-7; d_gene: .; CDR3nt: TGTGCCAGCAGCTTGGCGGGCCAGGGATCCTACGAGCAGTACTTC; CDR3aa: CASSLAGQGSYEQYF
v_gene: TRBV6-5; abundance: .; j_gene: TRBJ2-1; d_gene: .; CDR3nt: TGTGCCAGCAATTTTGGGGGCAATGAGCAGTTCTTC; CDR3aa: CASNFGGNEQFF
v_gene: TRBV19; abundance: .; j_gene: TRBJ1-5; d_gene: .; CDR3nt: TGTGCCAGTAGTATGAGAATGGGTCAGCCCCAGCATTTT; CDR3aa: CASSMRMGQPQHF
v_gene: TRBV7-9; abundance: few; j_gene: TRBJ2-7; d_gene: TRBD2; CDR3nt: TGTGCCAGCAGCTTAGCCGGGACTACCAACGAGCAGTACTTC; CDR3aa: CASSLAGTTNEQYF
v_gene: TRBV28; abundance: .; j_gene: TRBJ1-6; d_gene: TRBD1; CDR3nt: TGTGCCAGCAGTTTATTGAGGACAGGGGTTTCACCCCTCCACTTT; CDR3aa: CASSLLRTGVSPLHF
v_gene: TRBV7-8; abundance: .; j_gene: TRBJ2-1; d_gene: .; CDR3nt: TGTGCCAGCAGCTCTCCCGGGACTCCCTCCTACAATGAGCAGTTCTTC; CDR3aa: CASSSPGTPSYNEQFF
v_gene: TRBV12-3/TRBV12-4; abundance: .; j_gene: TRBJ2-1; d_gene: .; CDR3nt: TGTGCCAGCAGTTTAGAGGTTGAGCAGTTCTTC; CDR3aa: CASSLEVEQFF
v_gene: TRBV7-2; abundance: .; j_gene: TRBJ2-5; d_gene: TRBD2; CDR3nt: TGTGCCAGCAGCTTAGCGCCTTGGGGGGGAGAGACCCAGTACTTC; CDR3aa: CASSLAPWGGETQYF
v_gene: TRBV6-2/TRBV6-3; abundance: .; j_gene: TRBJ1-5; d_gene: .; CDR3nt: TGTGCCAGCAGTTCTGATCTAAGGGGACAGCCCCAGCATTTT; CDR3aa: CASSSDLRGQPQHF
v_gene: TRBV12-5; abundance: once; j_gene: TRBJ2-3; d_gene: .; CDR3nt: TGTGCTAGTGGTTTCACCACAGATACGCAGTATTTT; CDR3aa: CASGFTTDTQYF
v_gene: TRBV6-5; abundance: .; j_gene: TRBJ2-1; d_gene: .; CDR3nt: TGTGCCAGCAGTTACCAGGCGGTAGCCTACAATGAGCAGTTCTTC; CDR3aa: CASSYQAVAYNEQFF
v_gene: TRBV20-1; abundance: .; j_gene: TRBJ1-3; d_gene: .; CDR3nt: TGCAGTGCCCCCTCTGGAAACACCATATATTTT; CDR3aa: CSAPSGNTIYF
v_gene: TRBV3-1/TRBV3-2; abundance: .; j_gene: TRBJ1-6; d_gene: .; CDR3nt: TGTGCCAGCAGCTACAGAGGAAATTCACCCCTCCACTTT; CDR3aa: CASSYRGNSPLHF
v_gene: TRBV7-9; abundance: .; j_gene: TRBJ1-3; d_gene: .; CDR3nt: TGTGCCAGCAGCTCGGGACTTAACCGTGGAAACACCATATATTTT; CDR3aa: CASSSGLNRGNTIYF
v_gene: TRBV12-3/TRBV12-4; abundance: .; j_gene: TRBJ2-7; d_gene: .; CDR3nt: TGTGCCAGCAGTACAGGTATTTACGAGCAGTACTTC; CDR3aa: CASSTGIYEQYF
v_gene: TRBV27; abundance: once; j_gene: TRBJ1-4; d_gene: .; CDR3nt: TGTGCCTCCTCGGGGGAGGGGACTAATGAAAAACTGTTTTTT; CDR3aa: CASSGEGTNEKLFF
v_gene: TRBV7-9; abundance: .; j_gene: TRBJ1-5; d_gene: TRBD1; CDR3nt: TGTGCCAGCGGGACAGGCCAGCCCCAGCATTTT; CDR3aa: CASGTGQPQHF
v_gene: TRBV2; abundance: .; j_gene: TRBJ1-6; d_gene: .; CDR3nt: TGTGCCAGCAGTCGGGGGACCAATTCACCCCTCCACTTT; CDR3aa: CASSRGTNSPLHF
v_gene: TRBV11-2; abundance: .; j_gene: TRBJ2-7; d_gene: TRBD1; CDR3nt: TGTGCCAGCAGCCTCGACAGGGGGTCCTACGAGCAGTACTTC; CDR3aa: CASSLDRGSYEQYF
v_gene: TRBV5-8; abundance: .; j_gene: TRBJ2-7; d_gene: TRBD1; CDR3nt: TGTGCCAGCAGCAAAGACAGGGGGGGAGGCTACGAGCAGTACTTC; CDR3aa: CASSKDRGGGYEQYF
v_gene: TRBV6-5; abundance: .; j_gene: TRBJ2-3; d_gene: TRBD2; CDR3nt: TGTGCCAGCAGTTACTCCGGACTAGCGGGGGGGGATACGCAGTATTTT; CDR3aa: CASSYSGLAGGDTQYF
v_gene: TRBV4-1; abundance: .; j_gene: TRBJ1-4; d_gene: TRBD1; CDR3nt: TGCGCCAGCAGCCAGTGGCCTGGGACAGCAAATGAAAAACTGTTTTTT; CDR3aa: CASSQWPGTANEKLFF
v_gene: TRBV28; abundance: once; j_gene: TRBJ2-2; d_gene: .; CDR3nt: TGTGCCAGCAGTTTCTCTGGGGTGAACACCGGGGAGCTGTTTTTT; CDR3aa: CASSFSGVNTGELFF
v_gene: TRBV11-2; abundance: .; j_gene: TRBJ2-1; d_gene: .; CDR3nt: TGTGCCAGCAGCTTAGTACCGCCGGGCAATGAGCAGTTCTTC; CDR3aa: CASSLVPPGNEQFF
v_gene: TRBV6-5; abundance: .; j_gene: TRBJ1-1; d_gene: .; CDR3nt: TGTGCCAGCGGGGGGGAAGGAGCATACACTGAAGCTTTCTTT; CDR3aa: CASGGEGAYTEAFF
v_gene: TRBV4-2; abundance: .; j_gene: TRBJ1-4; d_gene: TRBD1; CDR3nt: TGTGCCAGCAGCCCCCAACAGGGGAGTAATGAAAAACTGTTTTTT; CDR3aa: CASSPQQGSNEKLFF
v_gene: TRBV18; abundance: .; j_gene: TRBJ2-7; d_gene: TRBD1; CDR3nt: TGTGCCAGCTCACAACAGGGGGATCCCTACGAGCAGTACTTC; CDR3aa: CASSQQGDPYEQYF
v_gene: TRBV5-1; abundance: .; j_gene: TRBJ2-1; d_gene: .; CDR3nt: TGCGCCAGCAGCCTGGGGACGCCAGACAATGAGCAGTTCTTC; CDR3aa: CASSLGTPDNEQFF
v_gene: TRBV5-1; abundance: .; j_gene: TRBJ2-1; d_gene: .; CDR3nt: TGCGCCAGCAGCGGCCCAGGGTACTACAATGAGCAGTTCTTC; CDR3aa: CASSGPGYYNEQFF
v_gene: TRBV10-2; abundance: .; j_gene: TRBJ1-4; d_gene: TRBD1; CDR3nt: TGCGCCAGCGGGACAGGGGATGAAAAACTGTTTTTT; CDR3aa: CASGTGDEKLFF